The 19 T cell receptor beta chains below come from one sample, sequenced in a study of CD8 T cells in Susac syndrome. cDNA came from about 0.51 to 1 ug RNA primed by random hexamers. Each CDR3 protein gets one entry after TCRdb re-called the immunoSEQ multiplex PCR reads with MiXCR. This table has about 76,000 distinct CDR3 sequences, 85% to 95% appearing once. Sample: CD8+ T cells from PBMCs. The receptors stem from a human donor with Susac syndrome.

The V and J genes are TRBV7-6 and TRBJ1-4; D gene ambiguous. Germline loops: CDR1 SGHVS, CDR2 FNYEAQ. V was shortened by 5 bases and J by 8 bases, with 21 bases between the two germline ends. The CDR3 is 16 residues long. The CDR3 is CASSAWAQPKEEKLFF. The CDR3, as DNA: TGTGCCAGCAGCGCCTGGGCCCAGCCTAAGGAGGAAAAACTGTTTTTT. The full variable domain, its missing parts supplied by reference TRBV7-6 and TRBJ1-4, is GAGVSQSPRYKVTKRGQDVALRCDPISGHVSLYWYRQALGQGPEFLTYFNYEAQQDKSGLPNDRFSAERPEGSISTLTIQRTEQRDSAMYRCASSAWAQPKEEKLFFGSGTQLSVL.

The chain couples TRBV28 to TRBJ2-7; 11 bases map to TRBD2. V was pared by 5 bases and J by 3 bases, with 6 bases of the junction left unmatched. The length of the CDR3 is 15 residues. CDR1 is MDHEN and CDR2 is SYDVKM in the germline V gene. CDR3 in amino acids: CASSGGTSGFYEQYF. The CDR3 region has the DNA TGTGCCAGCAGTGGGGGGACTAGCGGTTTCTACGAGCAGTACTTC.

This clonotype turned up a few times. V gene TRBV19 combines with J gene TRBJ1-1, with D tentatively TRBD1 (5 bases). The V and J ends lost 3 bases and 5 bases respectively, with 10 bases between them. Germline lookup yields CDR1 LNHDA and CDR2 SQIVND (reference sequence). This CDR3 spans 13 amino acids. The CDR3 region is CASSIGGGTEAFF. Here the CDR3 DNA reads TGTGCCAGTAGTATTGGGGGAGGAACTGAAGCTTTCTTT.

CDR3 residues: CASSAGRNTEAFF. In nucleotides, the CDR3 is TGTGCCAGCAGCGCAGGGAGGAATACTGAAGCTTTCTTT. The genes are TRBV27 and TRBJ1-1, with a tentative D call TRBD1 (5 bases). The V gene lost 6 bases and the J gene lost 5 bases, with 13 bases spanning the gap. The length of the CDR3 is 13 residues. CDR1 and CDR2 (germline): MNHEY, SMNVEV (reference sequence).

This sequence joins TRBV9 and TRBJ2-7; TRBD1 aligns across 8 bases. The CDR3 has 15 residues. CDR1 is SGDLS and CDR2 is YYNGEE in the germline V gene. V was clipped by 2 bases and J by 3 bases; unmatched bases: 7. In nucleotides, the CDR3 is TGTGCCAGCAGCGTCCCAAGAGGACAGGGCTACGAGCAGTACTTC. This sequence encodes CASSVPRGQGYEQYF.

The rearrangement links TRBV23-1 to TRBJ2-5; D ambiguous. TRBV23-1 counts as an open reading frame of uncertain function. The V and J ends lost 3 bases and 2 bases respectively, with 7 bases between them. The CDR3 has 13 residues. This CDR3 is CASSHCQQETQYF. The DNA for the CDR3 is TGCGCCAGCAGTCATTGTCAGCAAGAGACCCAGTACTTC.

J is TRBJ2-1 and V is TRBV18, with 8 nucleotides matching TRBD2. This CDR3 comprises 17 residues. The V segment lost 2 bases and the J segment 1 base; nucleotides outside the gene matches: 7. Germline assignment: CDR1 KGHSH and CDR2 LQKENI. Here the CDR3 DNA reads TGTGCCAGCTCACCATCAACTAGCGGACAATCCTACAATGAGCAGTTCTTC. This gives the protein CASSPSTSGQSYNEQFF.

This clonotype appeared once. The chain combines TRBV6-4 with TRBJ2-1; the D gene is possibly TRBD2 (5 bases). This CDR3 is 14 amino acids long. CDR1 and CDR2 from the germline V gene are MRHNA and SNTAGT. Deletions cut 4 bases from V and 2 bases from J, with 9 bases between. The CDR3 region has the DNA TGTGCCAGCAGTGTGAGCGGAACCTACAATGAGCAGTTCTTC. Protein product: CASSVSGTYNEQFF.

This clonotype came up once. The chain joins TRBV3-1 to TRBJ2-5; 11 bases agree with TRBD2. Looked up from germline, CDR1 is LGHDT and CDR2 is YNNKEL (reference sequence). CDR3 length: 15 residues. The J segment lost 6 bases and the V segment lost 1 base, leaving 4 bases of the junction unmatched. The CDR3 region has the DNA TGTGCCAGCAGCCAAGGGCTAGCGGGGGGACAGACCCAGTACTTC. This sequence encodes CASSQGLAGGQTQYF.

The J gene is TRBJ1-4, the V gene TRBV20-1; possible D gene TRBD1, 6 bases. CDR3 size: 14 residues. With 0 bases removed from V and 4 bases from J, the gap between germline ends came to 9 bases. From germline, CDR1 is DFQATT and CDR2 SNEGSKA (reference sequence). The CDR3 spells CSARDNRVNEKLFF. CDR3 in DNA: TGCAGTGCTAGAGATAACAGGGTTAATGAAAAACTGTTTTTT.

The genes are TRBV6-5 and TRBJ2-7, with D perhaps matching TRBD2 (5 bases). This CDR3 is 17 amino acids long. The V end was cut by 2 bases, the J end by 2 bases, with 19 bases between. The germline V gene has CDR1 MNHEY and CDR2 SVGAGI. The CDR3 coding sequence is TGTGCCAGCAGTTACCCCGGTGGGCTAGCCCTTCCCTACGAGCAGTACTTC. This gives the protein CASSYPGGLALPYEQYF.

This chain uses TRBV5-1 with TRBJ1-5; perhaps TRBD1 as D (5 bases). Trimming took 2 bases from V and 0 from J, leaving 6 bases between them. The CDR3 has 14 residues. Per germline, CDR1 SGHRS and CDR2 YFSETQ. CDR3 sequence (DNA): TGCGCCAGCAGCTTAGACAGTAGCAATCAGCCCCAGCATTTT. Its protein is CASSLDSSNQPQHF.

The V gene is TRBV25-1, the J gene TRBJ2-5; D is perhaps TRBD2 (6 bases). The length of the CDR3 is 15 residues. The V end lost 3 bases, the J end lost 0 bases, and 11 bases lay between the germline ends. Germline V gene lookup returns CDR1 MGHDK and CDR2 SYGVNS. The CDR3 region is CASSDFGGHQETQYF. DNA for the CDR3: TGTGCCAGCAGTGACTTCGGAGGGCACCAAGAGACCCAGTACTTC.

CDR3 DNA: TGCGCCAGCAGTGCGGGACAGGATCAGCCCCAGCATTTT. As protein: CASSAGQDQPQHF. The gene calls are TRBV5-1 and TRBJ1-5, with TRBD1 matching over 8 bases. The CDR3 length is 13 residues. Germline CDR1 SGHRS, CDR2 YFSETQ. Unmatched junction bases numbered 3, after V lost 5 bases and J lost 5 bases.

The chain recombines TRBV30 with TRBJ1-6, with unresolved D. V lost 4 bases and J lost 1, with 11 bases in between. Germline V CDR1 and CDR2: GTSNPN, SVGIG (reference sequence). CDR3 size: 15 residues. The CDR3 spells CAWKNSRSYNSPLHF. CDR3 nucleotide sequence: TGTGCCTGGAAGAATTCCCGGTCCTATAATTCACCCCTCCACTTT. Complete variable domain (other parts from reference TRBV30 and TRBJ1-6): SQTIHQWPATLVQPVGSPLSLECTVEGTSNPNLYWYRQAAGRGLQLLFYSVGIGQISSEVPQNLSASRPQDRQFILSSKKLLLSDSGFYLCAWKNSRSYNSPLHFGNGTRLTVT.

This chain uses TRBV5-7 with TRBJ2-5; TRBD2 matches 9 bases. TRBV5-7 counts as an open reading frame of uncertain function. V lost 2 bases and J lost 6; bases outside the gene matches: 2. The CDR3 is 13 amino acids. The CDR3 bases are TGTGCCAGCAGCTTTAGCGGGGGAAAGACCCAGTACTTC. Its protein product is CASSFSGGKTQYF.

The chain uses TRBV4-3 and TRBJ1-5; D may be TRBD1 (5 bases). In germline, CDR1 is LGHNA, CDR2 YSLEER. V was pared by 5 bases and J by 2 bases, with 10 bases between. This CDR3 has 14 amino acids. The CDR3 protein is CASSLRGGNQPQHF. The CDR3 nucleotides are TGCGCCAGCAGCTTGCGGGGGGGCAATCAGCCCCAGCATTTT.

The V call is TRBV30, the J call TRBJ1-6, with D uncertain. The CDR3 loop spans 15 amino acids. Between the trimmed V and J ends, which lost 0 bases and 8 bases, there was a span of 14 bases. Germline assignment: CDR1 GTSNPN and CDR2 SVGIG (reference sequence). CDR3 residues: CAWSVESGVDSPLHF. CDR3 nucleotide sequence: TGTGCCTGGAGTGTAGAATCTGGGGTGGATTCACCCCTCCACTTT. The whole variable domain, remainder taken from reference TRBV30 and TRBJ1-6, is SQTIHQWPATLVQPVGSPLSLECTVEGTSNPNLYWYRQAAGRGLQLLFYSVGIGQISSEVPQNLSASRPQDRQFILSSKKLLLSDSGFYLCAWSVESGVDSPLHFGNGTRLTVT.

The chain combines TRBV9 with TRBJ2-2, with D hard to call. Germline V gene sequence: CDR1 SGDLS, CDR2 YYNGEE. Trimming removed 1 base at V and 1 base at J, with 5 bases between. CDR3 length: 14 residues. The CDR3 here is CASSVKQNTGELFF. The DNA of the CDR3 is TGTGCCAGCAGCGTAAAACAGAACACCGGGGAGCTGTTTTTT.